This TCR beta chain derives from a study of regulatory T cells in long-lasting Graves disease. With respect to this clonotype: The target antigen is unknown.

Study-level results: The TCR repertoire of persistent Graves' patients was less diverse than that of newly diagnosed ones. New patients shared fewer public clonotypes (about 970) than persistent patients did (approximately 2,700).

Time point here: newly diagnosed GD, antithyroid drugs for less than 3 months. Scientists built the TCR library using RNA that was extracted from PBMCs. Germline CDR1 and CDR2: DFQATT and SNEGSKA (reference sequence). Trimming took 6 bases from V and 0 from J; bases not matched to a gene: 9. The CDR3 is 17 amino acids. The TCR beta library used iRepertoire HTBI primers with Arm-PCR amplification of CDR3. TCRdb recomputed calls from the multiplex PCR reads with MiXCR, one row per CDR3 protein. The sample consists of hundreds of thousands of distinct CDR3 sequences, roughly a sixth of them appearing once.

The V gene is TRBV20-1, the J gene TRBJ2-1; 12 bases align to TRBD2. The clonotype comes from a female donor with Graves disease. Sequencing used peripheral blood mononuclear cells (PBMCs), obtained at new diagnosis, from a patient treated with antithyroid drugs. The chain's CDR3 is CSASPSGRASSYNEQFF. CDR3 coding DNA: TGCAGTGCCAGTCCTAGCGGGAGGGCCAGCTCCTACAATGAGCAGTTCTTC.